This TCR beta chain was identified during a study of vaccination and CD4 T cells after COVID-19. Study-wide background: With a range of 35 to 161, the median interval from diagnosis to drawing post-COVID samples was approximately 100 days. Whole-study findings and limits: The researchers studied relatively few convalescent patients and omitted early post-infection timepoints.

Treatment: approximately 9-day PBMC culture with coronavirus spike peptide pools or control peptides (ViraFEST assay). CD4+ T-cell collection from the unexposed donor predated the COVID-19 pandemic (2011-2018). TCR sequencing followed the expansion of antigen-specific T cells with peptide pools in ViraFEST. Investigators exposed CD4+ T cells from unexposed donors to SARS-CoV-2 S/N and four cold-coronavirus spikes, as cells permitted. An Oncomine TCR Beta short-read assay was used to sequence the DNA from cultured CD4+ T cells. It was from cultured CD4+ T cells that genomic DNA was extracted. MiXCR, applied by TCRdb to the PCR reads, yields one record per CDR3 protein. The data contain approximately 9,000 distinct CDR3 sequences, about two fifths of them singletons. For this clonotype: Its antigen is still unknown.

This receptor was obtained from a human donor in good health. Sequencing used CD4+ T cells from blood, cultured in vitro.

In DNA form, the CDR3 reads TGTGCCAGCAGTTCCCCTAGAGCGGGATCGGAGACCCAGTACTTC. It specifies CASSSPRAGSETQYF. The gene calls are TRBV27 and TRBJ2-5, with TRBD2 identical over 7 bases. The junction had 10 bases not matched to a gene; V was cut back by 4 bases and J by 5 bases. There are 15 residues in the CDR3. Germline V gives CDR1 MNHEY, CDR2 SMNVEV (reference sequence).